This record looks at one T cell receptor (beta chain) sequence and its context. Antigen unknown. This sample is part of a study of cytomegalovirus exposure and HLA in healthy donors. Study outcomes and limitations: In a later analysis, common viral pathogens appeared linked to several of the most significant clusters. Most TCR beta V segments were productive about 90% or about 30% of the time in an earlier analysis.

In germline, CDR1 is SGHRS, CDR2 YFSETQ. This CDR3 has 14 residues. V lost 4 bases, J lost 6 bases, and 13 bases lay in between. Primers for the PCR totalled 60 Vbeta and 13 Jbeta. The table came from immunoSEQ multiplex PCR; TCRdb's copy has only in-frame clones and leaves some out. The table has about 150,000 clones, roughly 79% seen once; the top ten hold approximately 1.5%. V usage is TRBV5-1 and J usage is TRBJ2-2; a possible D gene is TRBD1 (6 bases). The sequence came from a woman aged 40 to 55 in good health and CMV-seronegative. The sequenced sample was PBMCs. CDR3 sequence: CASSPRTEPGELFF. In DNA form, the CDR3 reads TGCGCCAGCAGCCCCAGGACAGAACCCGGGGAGCTGTTTTTT. The variable domain in full, with the rest retrieved from reference TRBV5-1 and TRBJ2-2, is KAGVTQTPRYLIKTRGQQVTLSCSPISGHRSVSWYQQTPGQGLQFLFEYFSETQRNKGNFPGRFSGRQFSNSRSEMNVSTLELGDSALYLCASSPRTEPGELFFGEGSRLTVL.